Included here is one TCR beta chain sequence, with context. Its antigen is not yet known. No much larger clonotype is one base removed from it; base qualities were not supplied. TCRbeta libraries were sequenced on an Illumina MiSeq, and an average of about 41,000 productive templates per sample was obtained. Using multiplex PCR amplification, the immunoSEQ assay generated the TCRbeta CDR3 libraries. As for the authors' bioinformatics: Following a previously defined approach, repertoire diversity was calculated, and values close to 0 point to extremely monoclonal samples. The clones in this table, taken by TCRdb from immuneACCESS, are in-frame only. Not every clone is retained; where verified, under half of the shortfall comes from an unresolved V gene, and the cause of the rest is unknown. V and J calls and clone size are copied from that table; D and trimming were computed from the DNA. The sample has under 10,000 clones on record, 88% of them singletons. The leading ten clones occupy about four fifths of the sample.

This sample is drawn from a study of STAT3 mutations in large granular lymphocyte leukemia (dated by TCRdb to between 2019 and 2020). About the full investigation: In roughly half of the longitudinally sequenced T-LGLL patients, canonical activating STAT3 mutations were detected. More than half of T-LGLL patients received one or more immunosuppressive therapy regimens, with hematologic response in 40% to 50% of those treated. From an initial cohort of some 210 LGL patients, around 20 representative T-LGLL cases were chosen for longitudinal sequencing of TCRbeta and STAT3. Patients were sequenced at around 4 time points on average, with the number of samplings per patient ranging from 2 to 8. Patients with T-cell large granular lymphocyte leukemia underwent serial deep sequencing of TCRbeta CDR3 and STAT3 to reconstruct clonal hierarchy and dynamics. As controls, the study also included longitudinal sequencing of a couple of patients with natural killer LGL leukemia.

The same DNA, extracted from blood mononuclear cells, served for both TCR sequencing and STAT3 sequencing. Summary of the overall study and its limitations: Every T-LGLL patient showed at least one immunodominant TCRbeta clonotype, and about half showed multiple immunodominant subclonotypes. The linking of therapy response to changes in TCR clonal burden was complicated by variable intervals between samplings and differing treatment regimens. Because codominant clonotypes persisted in some patients, a small but highly pathogenic clone may have been missed. Because no samples were available when a clone first appeared, clonal expansion had to be inferred from samplings taken at other points. In about 30% of the 18 patients, TCR clonotype switching occurred after therapy, and every newly emerging clone was STAT3 wild type. In several patients, dominant TCR clone burden exceeded STAT3 mutant burden, suggesting STAT3 mutation arose secondarily within a pre-expanded clone.

The CDR3, from cysteine to phenylalanine, totals 15 residues. The entry retains the CDR3 DNA only, 45 bases that are in frame from base 1. The V end gives up 9 bases and the J end 7 bases, leaving 14 bases in the junction not matched to a gene. CDR1 and CDR2 are drawn from the germline V gene: MNHNS, SASEGT. This TCR was recovered from a man at least 80 years old with T-cell large granular lymphocyte leukemia. Some clones in this sample may be carry-over from other donors' samples. The age is the age at diagnosis. Sequenced: peripheral blood mononuclear cells. This receptor chain uses TRBV6-1 and TRBJ1-5, and 8 bases in between align with TRBD1. The CDR3 sequence is CASRVDRGVNQPQHF. The sequence in DNA is TGTGCCAGTCGGGTTGACAGGGGAGTCAACCAGCCCCAGCATTTT.